What follows are 18 T cell receptor beta chains derived from one specimen sequenced in a study of cytomegalovirus exposure and HLA in healthy donors. The study ran its PCR with 60 Vbeta and 13 Jbeta primers. TCRdb's table, derived via immunoSEQ multiplex PCR, lists solely in-frame clones and lacks some. The repertoire has 150,000 to 160,000 clones, around 82% of them found once; the top ten carry under 7.5%. The material sequenced was PBMCs. The source of these receptors is a woman aged 50 to 60 in good health and CMV-seropositive.

V usage is TRBV29-1 and J usage is TRBJ1-1; tentatively, D is TRBD1 (5 bases). Germline CDR1 SQVTM, CDR2 ANQGSEA. The CDR3 runs 14 residues. Between the trimmed V and J ends, which lost 5 bases and 4 bases, there was a span of 17 bases. Written as DNA, the CDR3 is TGCAGCGTTTCCGTGTCTGGAAGGGGCACTGAAGCTTTCTTT. It codes for CSVSVSGRGTEAFF.

The CDR3 reads CSVGQGDYGYTF. CDR3 nucleotide sequence: TGCAGCGTGGGACAGGGCGACTATGGCTACACCTTC. The V gene is TRBV29-1, the J gene TRBJ1-2; 9 bases map to TRBD1. V was pared by 6 bases and J by 3 bases, with 2 bases of the junction left unmatched. The CDR3 length is 12 residues. Germline lookup yields CDR1 SQVTM and CDR2 ANQGSEA.

The chain links TRBV5-6 to TRBJ2-3; D is possibly TRBD2 (6 bases). Trimming took 7 bases from V and 1 from J, leaving 16 bases between them. The CDR3 is 15 amino acids. CDR1 is SGHDT, CDR2 YYEEEE, per germline. The DNA of the CDR3 is TGTGCCAGCTTCAGGTCGGGGGTTGGCACAGATACGCAGTATTTT. The encoded protein is CASFRSGVGTDTQYF.

This clone was observed once. This sequence joins TRBV29-1 and TRBJ1-4; 8 bases fit TRBD1. The CDR3 consists of 14 residues. Germline V lookup: CDR1 SQVTM, CDR2 ANQGSEA. The V and J ends lost 4 bases and 3 bases, in that order; junction bases with no gene match: 4. CDR3 protein: CSVAGQGSNEKLFF. Written as DNA, the CDR3 is TGCAGCGTTGCAGGACAGGGCTCTAATGAAAAACTGTTTTTT.

The chain combines TRBV7-3 with TRBJ1-1; D ambiguous. Per the germline V gene, CDR1 is SGHTA and CDR2 is FQGTGA. V lost 0 bases and J lost 8, with 16 bases in between. The CDR3 covers 15 residues. DNA for the CDR3: TGTGCCAGCAGCTTAACAGACATGGTGGGCAGCGAAGCTTTCTTT. This encodes CASSLTDMVGSEAFF.

The chain carries TRBV10-3 and TRBJ2-2; D is possibly TRBD1 (6 bases). Trimming removed 5 bases at V and 4 bases at J, with 17 bases between. Germline V gene data show CDR1 as ENHRY and CDR2 as SYGVKD. CDR3 length equals 16 residues. In DNA form, the CDR3 reads TGTGCCATCAGTTTGGGGCAGGGGCGAGGCACCGGGGAGCTGTTTTTT. As protein: CAISLGQGRGTGELFF.

This rearrangement joins TRBV2 to TRBJ2-7, with D perhaps matching TRBD2 (6 bases). Germline CDR1 and CDR2: SNHLY and FYNNEI. Trimming took off 6 bases at V and 3 bases at J, with 21 bases between the two ends. The CDR3 runs to 16 residues. CDR3 coding DNA: TGTGCCAGCAGGGAGGTGGAAAGCGGGCCCCTCTACGAGCAGTACTTC. Protein product: CASREVESGPLYEQYF.

The chain has TRBV6-1 and TRBJ2-7; 10 nucleotides agree with TRBD1. Unmatched junction bases numbered 20, after V lost 2 bases and J lost 7 bases. The CDR3 loop spans 19 amino acids. Looked up from germline, CDR1 is MNHNS and CDR2 is SASEGT. CDR3 sequence: CASSEMRGATGGGRKEQYF. The CDR3 nucleotides are TGTGCCAGCAGTGAAATGAGGGGGGCGACAGGGGGCGGAAGAAAAGAGCAGTACTTC.

The DNA for the CDR3 is TGTGCCAGCAAAAAAGGAGGCAGCGGAAGCGGGGAGCTGTTTTTT. Amino acid sequence: CASKKGGSGSGELFF. The V and J genes are TRBV6-5 and TRBJ2-2; D may be TRBD2 (5 bases). The ends were cut back, 7 bases at V and 7 bases at J, with 19 bases in the middle. The CDR3 loop spans 15 amino acids. In germline, CDR1 is MNHEY, CDR2 SVGAGI.

The V and J genes are TRBV6-6 and TRBJ2-1; 9 nucleotides match TRBD2. Germline-derived CDR1 and CDR2 are MNHNY and SVGAGI (reference sequence). V trimming: 6 bases; J trimming: 12 bases; junction bases outside the gene matches: 9. The CDR3 has 13 residues. The CDR3 region is CASRGGGASGQFF. The CDR3 region has the DNA TGTGCCAGCAGGGGCGGGGGGGCCAGTGGGCAGTTCTTC.

The chain employs TRBV30 and TRBJ2-7, with D perhaps matching TRBD2 (6 bases). The CDR3 is made up of 13 amino acids. From germline, CDR1 is GTSNPN and CDR2 SVGIG (reference sequence). Trimming took 3 bases from V and 12 from J, leaving 21 bases between them. The CDR3 nucleotides are TGTGCCTGGAGGACCCCTACGGGGGACGCGTGGTACTTC. Protein sequence: CAWRTPTGDAWYF.

This chain uses TRBV29-1 with TRBJ2-7; D is possibly TRBD1 (6 bases). CDR1 and CDR2 (germline): SQVTM, ANQGSEA. The CDR3 covers 13 residues. With 4 bases removed from V and 2 bases from J, the gap between germline ends came to 12 bases. CDR3 bases: TGCAGCGTTGGGAGAGAGGGGGCCTACGAGCAGTACTTC. This encodes CSVGREGAYEQYF.

Note on this clone: Since the CDR3 does not end with the conserved phenylalanine or tryptophan, this likely comes from a read error. The gene calls are TRBV6-6 and TRBJ2-7; weak D call: TRBD1 (6 bases). CDR3 length: 14 amino acids. From germline, CDR1 is MNHNY and CDR2 SVGAGI (reference sequence). V gave up 2 bases and J gave up 3 bases, with 11 bases separating them. CDR3 protein: CASSYRQVDYEQYL. As DNA, the CDR3 is TGTGCCAGCAGTTACCGACAGGTCGACTACGAGCAGTACCTC.

The V call is TRBV9, the J call TRBJ1-1; the D gene is possibly TRBD1 (5 bases). The CDR3 length is 13 residues. Trimming shortened V by 3 bases and J by 3 bases, and 9 bases separated the two germline ends. The germline gives CDR1 SGDLS, CDR2 YYNGEE. CDR3 coding DNA: TGTGCCAGCAGCGCCAGGGTTGACACTGAAGCTTTCTTT. Translation gives CASSARVDTEAFF.

The rearrangement uses TRBV2 and TRBJ1-1; TRBD1 might be the D (6 bases). The CDR3 sequence is 15 residues long. V was cut by 6 bases and J by 4 bases, with 18 bases left in between. Germline CDR1 and CDR2: SNHLY and FYNNEI. CDR3: CASRRGGSGATEAFF. Written as DNA, the CDR3 is TGTGCCAGCAGAAGGGGGGGGTCAGGGGCCACTGAAGCTTTCTTT.

The DNA of the CDR3 is TGTGCCAGCAGCCGCCAGACAGGGGGCTACGAGCAGTACTTC. Translating gives CASSRQTGGYEQYF. The chain combines TRBV7-8 with TRBJ2-7; 9 bases are shared with TRBD1. Trimming at V came to 5 bases and at J to 3 bases, leaving 5 bases not matched to a gene. The CDR3 extends over 14 amino acids. The germline CDR1 and CDR2 sequences are SGHVS and FQNEAQ.

The rearrangement links TRBV19 to TRBJ1-4; 9 bases align to TRBD1. V shed 5 bases and J 7 bases; nucleotides not matched to a gene: 11. This CDR3 region has 16 residues. Germline loops: CDR1 LNHDA, CDR2 SQIVND (reference sequence). The CDR3: CASSPTAGTGREKLFF. The CDR3 coding sequence is TGTGCCAGTAGTCCAACTGCCGGGACAGGGCGTGAAAAACTGTTTTTT.

The chain combines TRBV19 with TRBJ1-4; 7 bases match TRBD1. Trimming removed 4 bases from V and 2 bases from J; junction bases left unmatched: 4. The germline V gene has CDR1 LNHDA and CDR2 SQIVND (reference sequence). The CDR3 totals 15 residues. The CDR3 spells CASSNSDRTNEKLFF. In DNA, the CDR3 is TGTGCCAGTAGTAATTCGGACAGGACTAATGAAAAACTGTTTTTT.